Included here is one TCR beta chain sequence, with context. Which antigen it targets is not known. Base qualities are not recorded, but no much larger clone differs from it by a single base. This entry comes from a study of blood T cell repertoires in COVID-19 (dated by TCRdb to 2020 to 2021). Regarding the study in general: The collaborator samples originated in the United States, Italy and Spain and spanned the acute and convalescent phases of COVID-19. The samples were drawn from two sources: the first 160 participants of the ongoing ImmuneRACE study, and 1,254 subjects contributed by 6 global collaborators. The repertoires were released in a freely available public database intended as a resource for research on the immune response to SARS-CoV-2. The sample metadata nearly always contained a de-identified subject ID, COVID-19 status, age in years and sex. Deeply sampled blood TCRbeta repertoires from subjects exposed to, actively infected with, or recovered from COVID-19 were included in the dataset. HLA class I and class II types, where available, came from metadata supplied by the sample provider rather than from assay-based typing. The prospective study material was composed of cDNA or gDNA derived from T cells, B-cell-depleted T cells, or PBMCs.

One collaborating source in Seattle enrolled patients during active infection and followed them longitudinally through the course of disease. Whole blood was collected in K2EDTA tubes by collaborating institutions according to the institutions' own protocols. For TCRbeta analysis, collaborator samples were shipped as frozen whole blood, as isolated PBMCs, or as DNA extracted from either sample type. Beyond this particular receptor, the publication reports: Clinical and demographic metadata were provided uncurated, with the amount varying by source and participant.

TCRbeta CDR3 regions were amplified from genomic DNA using the immunoSEQ Assay, a bias-controlled multiplex PCR. In the paper's pipeline: Nucleated cell counts per sample were estimated from amplification of reference gene primers within the assay. To quantify the absolute abundance of each unique TCRbeta CDR3 rearrangement, sequence reads were collapsed and filtered. For each sample, productive Simpson clonality was calculated as the square root of Simpson's diversity index over productive rearrangements. TCRdb retrieved this table from immuneACCESS and kept in-frame rearrangements only. Not all clones are present; in checked studies, unresolved V genes account for under half, and no reason is known for the remainder. V and J calls plus clone size are reproduced from that table; the DNA served to infer D and trimming. The sample table shows approximately 300,000 clones, and around nine tenths are seen once. The ten largest clones capture 1.5% to 2% of the sample.

V was cut back by 10 bases and J by 11 bases, leaving a gap of 17 bases between them. CDR1 LGHDT and CDR2 YNNKEL are derived from the germline V gene (reference sequence). The CDR3 runs 11 amino acids, cysteine and phenylalanine included. The only DNA kept is the CDR3, 33 bases in frame from the first base. The receptor was isolated from a woman aged 30 to 39 with COVID-19, enrolled during active disease. The chain links TRBV3-1 (or the pseudogene TRBV3-2) with TRBJ1-1, with TRBD1 as a weak D call on 6 bases. The specimen was peripheral blood. The CDR3 region reads CATYSGAVAFF. At the DNA level, the sequence is TGTGCCACCTACTCAGGGGCCGTGGCTTTCTTT.